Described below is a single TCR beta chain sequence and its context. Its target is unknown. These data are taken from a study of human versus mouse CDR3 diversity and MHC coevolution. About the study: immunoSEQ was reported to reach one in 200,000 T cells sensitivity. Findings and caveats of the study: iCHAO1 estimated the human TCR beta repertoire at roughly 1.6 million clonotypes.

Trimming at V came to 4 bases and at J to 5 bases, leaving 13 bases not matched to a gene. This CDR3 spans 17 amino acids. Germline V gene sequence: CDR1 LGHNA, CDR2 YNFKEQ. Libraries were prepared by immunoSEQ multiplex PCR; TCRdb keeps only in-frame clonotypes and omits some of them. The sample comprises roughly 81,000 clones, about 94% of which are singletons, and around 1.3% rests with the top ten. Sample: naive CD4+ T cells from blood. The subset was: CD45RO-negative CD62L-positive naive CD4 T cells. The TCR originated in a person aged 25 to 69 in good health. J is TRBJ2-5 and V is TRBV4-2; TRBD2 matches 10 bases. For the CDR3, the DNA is TGTGCCAGCAGCCCAGGGGGGGGAGCGGGAGGGCCGGAGACCCAGTACTTC. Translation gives CASSPGGGAGGPETQYF.